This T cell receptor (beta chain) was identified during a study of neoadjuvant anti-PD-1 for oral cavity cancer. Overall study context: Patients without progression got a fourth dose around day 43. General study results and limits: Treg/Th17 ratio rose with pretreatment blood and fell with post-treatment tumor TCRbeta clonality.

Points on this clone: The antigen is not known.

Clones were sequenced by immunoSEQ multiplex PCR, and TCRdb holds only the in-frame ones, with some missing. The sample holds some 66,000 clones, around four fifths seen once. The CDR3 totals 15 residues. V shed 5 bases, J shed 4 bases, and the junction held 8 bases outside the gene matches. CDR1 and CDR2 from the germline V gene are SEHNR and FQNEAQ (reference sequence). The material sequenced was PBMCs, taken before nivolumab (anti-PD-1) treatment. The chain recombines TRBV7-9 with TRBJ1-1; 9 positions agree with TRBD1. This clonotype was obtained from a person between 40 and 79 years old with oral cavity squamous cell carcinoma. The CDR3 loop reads CASSEQGALGTEAFF. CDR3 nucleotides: TGTGCCAGCAGCGAACAGGGGGCGCTGGGCACTGAAGCTTTCTTT.